These 8 T cell receptor beta chains came from one sample sequenced in a study of T cells in Graves' hyperthyroidism and ophthalmopathy. Amplification yielded TCR beta CDR3 regions, with RNA transcripts as the source. Researchers ran a first-round RT-PCR on the TCR CDR3 using the HTBI primer set. TCRdb reprocessed the multiplex PCR reads via MiXCR and lists one record per CDR3 protein. The data show 300,000 to 500,000 distinct CDR3 sequences, about 14% seen once. The sample comprised blood. These receptors were taken from a man between 45 and 60 years old with Graves' ophthalmopathy.

The chain carries TRBV19 and TRBJ2-1; no clear D. The germline gives CDR1 LNHDA, CDR2 SQIVND (reference sequence). CDR3 length equals 12 residues. V lost 6 bases to trimming and J lost 10 bases, with 13 bases between them. CDR3 in amino acids: CASRIGNGEQFF. In DNA, the CDR3 is TGTGCCAGTAGAATTGGTAATGGCGAGCAGTTCTTC.

This clonotype was observed a few times. The chain uses TRBV4-1 and TRBJ2-7; D gene uncertain. CDR3 length: 15 amino acids. V was cut by 1 base and J by 2 bases, with 12 bases left in between. CDR1 is MGHRA and CDR2 is YSYEKL in the germline V gene. For the CDR3, the DNA is TGCGCCAGCAGCCAAGGTCGGGTCTCAGCCTACGAGCAGTACTTC. This encodes CASSQGRVSAYEQYF.

This chain links TRBV29-1 with TRBJ2-3, with 8 nucleotides matching TRBD1. Germline CDR1 is SQVTM and CDR2 is ANQGSEA. The CDR3 spans 13 residues. V gave up 7 bases and J gave up 6 bases; unmatched junction bases: 9. CDR3: CSAPTQGVDTQYF. In DNA, the CDR3 is TGCAGCGCGCCGACACAGGGGGTGGATACGCAGTATTTT.

This clonotype was recorded at least ten times. The rearrangement links TRBV2 to TRBJ2-1, with D hard to call. The CDR3 runs to 13 residues. Germline V CDR1 and CDR2: SNHLY, FYNNEI. Trimming removed 5 bases from V and 9 bases from J, with 14 bases in between. Here the CDR3 reads CASSTFSRREQFF. The CDR3 DNA follows: TGTGCCAGCAGTACTTTCTCCCGTCGTGAGCAGTTCTTC.

This clonotype was observed a handful of times. Relative to the germline gene, one junction end is altered; a read error may explain this. In DNA form, the CDR3 reads TGTGCCAGCAGCCCCACAGGGGTCGGTAATGAAAAACTGGTTTTT. It yields the protein CASSPTGVGNEKLVF. The chain has TRBV28 and TRBJ1-4; the match to TRBD1 covers 7 bases. The CDR3 consists of 15 residues. In germline, CDR1 is MDHEN, CDR2 SYDVKM.

This clonotype was picked up many times. The V and J genes are TRBV11-2 and TRBJ1-1; a weak D match, TRBD1 (5 bases). The length of the CDR3 is 14 residues. Germline CDR1 and CDR2: SGHAT and FQNNGV. V gave up 7 bases and J gave up 0 bases, with 12 bases separating them. For the CDR3, the DNA is TGTGCCAGCAAGCCCGGGGCCCTGAACACTGAAGCTTTCTTT. Protein sequence: CASKPGALNTEAFF.

This clonotype was seen a few times. This may be a read error: a much more frequent sequence differs by one nucleotide. The chain employs TRBV28 and TRBJ2-3, with D perhaps TRBD2 (6 bases). V gave up 3 bases and J gave up 8 bases, with 15 bases separating them. Looked up from germline, CDR1 is MDHEN and CDR2 is SYDVKM. The CDR3 sequence is 14 residues long. The CDR3 reads CASSFPTSSGTQYF. CDR3 DNA sequence: TGTGCCAGCAGTTTCCCGACTAGTTCAGGTACGCAGTATTTT. The full variable domain, rest sourced from reference TRBV28 and TRBJ2-3, is DVKVTQSSRYLVKRTGEKVFLECVQDMDHENMFWYRQDPGLGLRLIYFSYDVKMKEKGDIPEGYSVSREKKERFSLILESASTNQTSMYLCASSFPTSSGTQYFGPGTRLTVL.

The chain joins TRBV9 to TRBJ1-1, with unresolved D. This CDR3 is built from 13 residues. With 1 base removed from V and 0 bases from J, the gap between germline ends came to 4 bases. Germline V gene lookup returns CDR1 SGDLS and CDR2 YYNGEE. The CDR3 reads CASSVRVNTEAFF. CDR3 DNA sequence: TGTGCCAGCAGCGTACGGGTGAACACTGAAGCTTTCTTT. Supplemented by reference TRBV9 and TRBJ1-1, the full variable domain reads DSGVTQTPKHLITATGQRVTLRCSPRSGDLSVYWYQQSLDQGLQFLIQYYNGEERAKGNILERFSAQQFPDLHSELNLSSLELGDSALYFCASSVRVNTEAFFGQGTRLTVV.